Each of the 31 T cell receptor beta chains below was sequenced from the same sample in a study of cytomegalovirus exposure and HLA in healthy donors. The PCR had 60 Vbeta and 13 Jbeta primers. The data were produced by immunoSEQ multiplex PCR, yet TCRdb's version contains in-frame clones alone and is incomplete. The sample has around 230,000 clones, 75% to 80% seen once. Sequencing was performed on PBMCs. The source of these receptors is a male donor in good health and CMV-seronegative.

Worth noting for this clone: The same CDR3 arises from other DNA sequences in this sample as well. The rearrangement joins TRBV4-3 to TRBJ1-5; D gene unclear. The CDR3 length is 13 residues. Per germline, CDR1 LGHNA and CDR2 YSLEER. V was trimmed by 0 bases and J by 4 bases, leaving 4 bases between them. This CDR3 is CASSQDPNQPQHF. The CDR3 region has the DNA TGCGCCAGCAGCCAAGACCCAAATCAGCCCCAGCATTTT.

This sequence joins TRBV6-1 and TRBJ1-2; 7 bases are shared with TRBD1. The germline gives CDR1 MNHNS, CDR2 SASEGT. V shed 3 bases, J shed 8 bases, and the junction held 6 bases outside the gene matches. This CDR3 spans 13 amino acids. The CDR3 loop reads CASSDYRGSGYTF. The CDR3 DNA follows: TGTGCCAGCAGTGACTACAGGGGATCGGGCTACACCTTC.

The chain combines TRBV27 with TRBJ2-7; no firm D call. Trimming cost V 5 bases and J 2 bases, with 13 bases left between them. Germline values: CDR1 MNHEY, CDR2 SMNVEV (reference sequence). The CDR3 runs to 14 residues. The CDR3 reads CASSLGVGPYEQYF. CDR3 nucleotides: TGTGCCAGCAGTCTAGGAGTCGGCCCCTACGAGCAGTACTTC.

The chain joins TRBV5-1 to TRBJ2-3, with D perhaps matching TRBD1 (5 bases). V was clipped by 5 bases and J by 4 bases, with 11 bases between them. In germline, CDR1 is SGHRS, CDR2 YFSETQ. The CDR3 is 13 amino acids. CDR3 DNA: TGCGCCAGCAGGTTCCAGGGCGCAGATACGCAGTATTTT. This encodes CASRFQGADTQYF. Variable domain in full (rest from reference TRBV5-1 and TRBJ2-3): KAGVTQTPRYLIKTRGQQVTLSCSPISGHRSVSWYQQTPGQGLQFLFEYFSETQRNKGNFPGRFSGRQFSNSRSEMNVSTLELGDSALYLCASRFQGADTQYFGPGTRLTVL.

This clone came up a few times. This chain connects TRBV5-1 to TRBJ1-4; perhaps TRBD1 as D (5 bases). V was shortened by 1 base and J by 3 bases, with 10 bases between the two germline ends. Germline values: CDR1 SGHRS, CDR2 YFSETQ. The CDR3 is 15 amino acids. The CDR3 DNA reads as TGCGCCAGCAGCTTGAGCGGGACGTCTAATGAAAAACTGTTTTTT. Translation: CASSLSGTSNEKLFF. Complete variable domain (other parts from reference TRBV5-1 and TRBJ1-4): KAGVTQTPRYLIKTRGQQVTLSCSPISGHRSVSWYQQTPGQGLQFLFEYFSETQRNKGNFPGRFSGRQFSNSRSEMNVSTLELGDSALYLCASSLSGTSNEKLFFGSGTQLSVL.

This chain uses TRBV30 with TRBJ1-2; 12 bases align to TRBD1. This CDR3 contains 13 residues. The germline CDR1 and CDR2 sequences are GTSNPN and SVGIG (reference sequence). Unmatched junction bases numbered 7, after V lost 0 bases and J lost 14 bases. In nucleotides, the CDR3 is TGTGCCTGGAGTGTCCGGGGACAGGGGGCAGTAACCTTC. This gives the protein CAWSVRGQGAVTF.

The chain combines TRBV19 with TRBJ1-2; D gene ambiguous. This CDR3 has 14 amino acids. Per germline, CDR1 LNHDA and CDR2 SQIVND (reference sequence). Trimming removed 8 bases from V and 4 bases from J, with 17 bases in between. The CDR3 coding sequence is TGTGCCAGTTCCAAACTCTCTACTAGCTATGGCTACACCTTC. It encodes CASSKLSTSYGYTF.

CDR3 nucleotides: TGTGCCACCCAGCCGCAGACAAATCAGCCCCAGCATTTT. Its protein is CATQPQTNQPQHF. The rearrangement links TRBV7-9 to TRBJ1-5; D unresolved. Trimming took off 10 bases at V and 4 bases at J, with 14 bases between the two ends. Germline V gene lookup returns CDR1 SEHNR and CDR2 FQNEAQ (reference sequence). There are 13 residues in the CDR3. Full variable domain (rest looked up from reference TRBV7-9 and TRBJ1-5): DTGVSQNPRHKITKRGQNVTFRCDPISEHNRLYWYRQTLGQGPEFLTYFQNEAQLEKSRLLSDRFSAERPKGSFSTLEIQRTEQGDSAMYLCATQPQTNQPQHFGDGTRLSIL.

This clone was recorded only once. The chain employs TRBV4-1 and TRBJ2-7; tentatively, D is TRBD2 (7 bases). Trimming pared 0 bases from V and 3 bases from J, leaving 15 bases between. Germline lookup yields CDR1 MGHRA and CDR2 YSYEKL. The CDR3 loop spans 16 amino acids. CDR3 loop: CASSQDMRGGGYEQYF. The CDR3 DNA follows: TGCGCCAGCAGCCAAGATATGAGGGGAGGGGGCTACGAGCAGTACTTC.

The chain uses TRBV29-1 and TRBJ2-1; 9 positions match TRBD2. The CDR3 totals 14 residues. Germline CDR1 is SQVTM and CDR2 is ANQGSEA. The V and J ends lost 4 bases and 11 bases, in that order; junction bases with no gene match: 12. Written as DNA, the CDR3 is TGCAGCGTTGTTCCTAGTGCGGGAGGGGGTCAGCAGTTCTTC. This gives the protein CSVVPSAGGGQQFF.

This rearrangement joins TRBV7-2 to TRBJ2-5; perhaps TRBD1 as D (6 bases). CDR3 length equals 14 residues. From germline, CDR1 is SGHTA and CDR2 FQGNSA. V shed 1 base and J shed 4 bases, with 10 bases lying between them. CDR3 region: CASSLDRVVETQYF. The CDR3 DNA is TGTGCCAGCAGCTTAGACAGGGTCGTAGAGACCCAGTACTTC.

The chain couples TRBV27 to TRBJ1-6; possible D gene TRBD1, 5 bases. The CDR3 totals 14 residues. Germline values: CDR1 MNHEY, CDR2 SMNVEV (reference sequence). Trimming removed 4 bases from V and 5 bases from J, with 9 bases in between. Here the CDR3 reads CASSWGGDNSPLHF. CDR3 sequence (DNA): TGTGCCAGCAGTTGGGGGGGGGATAATTCACCCCTCCACTTT.

This rearrangement joins TRBV28 to TRBJ1-2, with 10 bases fitting TRBD1. The germline CDR1 and CDR2 sequences are MDHEN and SYDVKM. The V segment lost 2 bases and the J segment 7 bases; nucleotides outside the gene matches: 4. This CDR3 region has 14 residues. The DNA of the CDR3 is TGTGCCAGCAGTTTACCCGGACAGGGGGTTGGCTACACCTTC. Translated: CASSLPGQGVGYTF.

V and J are TRBV5-1 and TRBJ2-7; D uncertain. V was cut by 0 bases and J by 6 bases, with 19 bases left in between. The CDR3 runs 16 residues. The germline CDR1 and CDR2 sequences are SGHRS and YFSETQ. CDR3 protein: CASSLANGYPPPEQYF. The CDR3 bases are TGCGCCAGCAGCTTGGCCAACGGTTACCCCCCTCCCGAGCAGTACTTC.

This chain uses TRBV7-8 with TRBJ1-1, with TRBD1 as a possible D gene (6 bases). The V and J ends lost 6 bases and 8 bases respectively, with 13 bases between them. Germline CDR1 reads SGHVS; CDR2 reads FQNEAQ. This CDR3 is built from 12 residues. CDR3 sequence: CASSLTGTEAFF. Written as DNA, the CDR3 is TGTGCCAGCAGTCTAACCGGGACAGAAGCTTTCTTT. The entire variable domain, with the rest obtained from reference TRBV7-8 and TRBJ1-1, is as follows: GAGVSQSPRYKVAKRGQDVALRCDPISGHVSLFWYQQALGQGPEFLTYFQNEAQLDKSGLPSDRFFAERPEGSVSTLKIQRTQQEDSAVYLCASSLTGTEAFFGQGTRLTVV.

The chain carries TRBV27 and TRBJ2-5; 7 bases are shared with TRBD1. The V segment lost 0 bases and the J segment 5 bases; nucleotides outside the gene matches: 6. Germline V gene sequence: CDR1 MNHEY, CDR2 SMNVEV (reference sequence). This CDR3 contains 15 residues. The CDR3 loop is CASSLSGTDYETQYF. CDR3 DNA sequence: TGTGCCAGCAGTTTATCGGGGACAGACTATGAGACCCAGTACTTC.

The V gene is TRBV7-2, the J gene TRBJ2-1; the match to TRBD2 covers 10 bases. The V gene end was trimmed by 2 bases and the J gene end by 9 bases; junction bases not matched to a gene: 7. CDR1 is SGHTA, CDR2 FQGNSA, per germline. The CDR3 is 15 amino acids. In DNA, the CDR3 is TGTGCCAGCAGCTTACTAGCGGGGGATCGGGGTGAGCAGTTCTTC. Its translation is CASSLLAGDRGEQFF.

The chain recombines TRBV28 with TRBJ1-6, with 7 bases that match TRBD1. This CDR3 has 15 residues. V lost 2 bases to trimming and J lost 13 bases; unmatched junction nucleotides: 11. CDR1 MDHEN and CDR2 SYDVKM come from the germline V gene. CDR3 bases: TGTGCCAGCAGTTTAAGACAGGGTGCCACCTTGCCCCTCCACTTT. Its translation is CASSLRQGATLPLHF. The full variable domain, completed using reference TRBV28 and TRBJ1-6, is DVKVTQSSRYLVKRTGEKVFLECVQDMDHENMFWYRQDPGLGLRLIYFSYDVKMKEKGDIPEGYSVSREKKERFSLILESASTNQTSMYLCASSLRQGATLPLHFGNGTRLTVT.

J is TRBJ1-1 and V is TRBV27, with D possibly being TRBD1 (5 bases). The germline V and J ends were trimmed by 4 bases and 1 base, with 10 bases remaining between them. The CDR3 has 14 residues. The germline CDR1 and CDR2 sequences are MNHEY and SMNVEV (reference sequence). The CDR3 protein is CASSSDTQNTEAFF. DNA for the CDR3: TGTGCCAGCAGTTCGGACACTCAGAACACTGAAGCTTTCTTT.

The gene calls are TRBV7-2 and TRBJ1-3; the match to TRBD1 covers 9 bases. J gave up 5 bases and V 5 bases, and 4 bases lay outside the gene matches. The CDR3 spans 14 residues. The germline V gene has CDR1 SGHTA and CDR2 FQGNSA. In nucleotides, the CDR3 is TGTGCCAGCAGCCCGGGACAGGGTCGAAACACCATATATTTT. Translating gives CASSPGQGRNTIYF.

V and J are TRBV5-4 and TRBJ2-1; possibly TRBD1 for D (6 bases). This CDR3 contains 16 residues. The V and J ends lost 0 bases and 0 bases respectively, with 10 bases between them. Germline V gives CDR1 SGHNT, CDR2 YYREEE (reference sequence). The CDR3: CASSLARGSSYNEQFF. The CDR3 nucleotides are TGTGCCAGCAGCTTGGCTAGGGGGAGCTCCTACAATGAGCAGTTCTTC. The variable domain in full, with the rest retrieved from reference TRBV5-4 and TRBJ2-1, is ETGVTQSPTHLIKTRGQQVTLRCSSQSGHNTVSWYQQALGQGPQFIFQYYREEENGRGNFPPRFSGLQFPNYSSELNVNALELDDSALYLCASSLARGSSYNEQFFGPGTRLTVL.

The chain uses TRBV2 and TRBJ2-7; 9 nucleotides match TRBD2. The germline V gene has CDR1 SNHLY and CDR2 FYNNEI. This CDR3 is built from 16 residues. After removal of 6 bases from V and 2 bases from J, the junction contained 11 bases not matched to a gene. The CDR3 sequence is CASSSPGGGGAYEQYF. DNA of the CDR3: TGTGCCAGCAGCTCTCCGGGGGGCGGGGGGGCCTACGAGCAGTACTTC.

This clone was seen a single time. The chain joins TRBV15 to TRBJ2-3; TRBD1 aligns across 8 bases. With 4 bases clipped from V and 3 bases from J, the junction kept 12 bases outside the gene matches. In germline, CDR1 is LNHNV, CDR2 YYDKDF (reference sequence). The CDR3 is 17 amino acids. The DNA for the CDR3 is TGTGCCACCAGCACCCGTAAGACAGGGGTAAGGACAGATACGCAGTATTTT. Its protein product is CATSTRKTGVRTDTQYF.

The chain recombines TRBV7-2 with TRBJ2-3; 8 bases fit TRBD1. The length of the CDR3 is 15 residues. With V trimmed by 3 bases and J by 5 bases, 7 bases remained unmatched. From germline, CDR1 is SGHTA and CDR2 FQGNSA. CDR3 DNA sequence: TGTGCCAGCAGCTTTGACAGGGGAATGGGAGATACGCAGTATTTT. Translated, it gives CASSFDRGMGDTQYF.

The chain employs TRBV27 and TRBJ2-1; 10 positions agree with TRBD2. The length of the CDR3 is 16 residues. The germline V gene encodes CDR1 MNHEY and CDR2 SMNVEV (reference sequence). J lost 10 bases, V lost 7 bases, and 16 bases had no gene match. The CDR3 loop is CASKEPGTSVPMEQFF. The CDR3, as DNA: TGTGCCAGCAAGGAACCCGGGACTAGCGTCCCTATGGAGCAGTTCTTC.

The chain combines TRBV2 with TRBJ2-7; D possibly corresponds to TRBD2 (6 bases). This CDR3 has 12 residues. Germline V gene data show CDR1 as SNHLY and CDR2 as FYNNEI. V lost 10 bases and J 7 bases, leaving 17 bases between the germline ends. In DNA, the CDR3 is TGTGCCAACGCCAGGACGCGGGGAGAGCAGTACTTC. It encodes CANARTRGEQYF.

The gene calls are TRBV5-1 and TRBJ1-2; TRBD1 is a possible D gene (6 bases). This CDR3 is built from 15 residues. The germline V gene encodes CDR1 SGHRS and CDR2 YFSETQ. The ends were cut back, 4 bases at V and 4 bases at J, with 17 bases in the middle. CDR3 amino acids: CASSLNRESSYGYTF. CDR3 DNA: TGCGCCAGCAGCCTTAACAGGGAGAGTAGCTATGGCTACACCTTC.

J is TRBJ1-1 and V is TRBV7-2, with 7 bases identical to TRBD1. The trim removed 7 bases at V and 5 bases at J, leaving 13 bases unmatched. CDR1 is SGHTA, CDR2 FQGNSA, per germline. This CDR3 has 15 amino acids. The CDR3 DNA reads TGTGCCAGCACCCAGCAGGGGGTCCGTGGAACTGAAGCTTTCTTT. Translation: CASTQQGVRGTEAFF.

CDR3 nucleotide sequence: TGCGCCAGCAGCTTGACTGACAGGGGCTCTAACGAGCAGTACTTC. Protein: CASSLTDRGSNEQYF. The chain uses TRBV4-1 and TRBJ2-7, with TRBD1 matching over 8 bases. The CDR3 consists of 15 residues. V was pared by 5 bases and J by 5 bases, with 11 bases of the junction left unmatched. CDR1 and CDR2 (germline): MGHRA, YSYEKL.

The chain is built from TRBV11-2 and TRBJ2-3; TRBD2 might be the D (6 bases). CDR1 and CDR2 from the germline V gene are SGHAT and FQNNGV. The CDR3 is 15 amino acids. Trimming took off 6 bases at V and 3 bases at J, with 16 bases between the two ends. CDR3 nucleotide sequence: TGTGCCAGCAGGGCCCCGGGACTCCCTACAGATACGCAGTATTTT. Protein sequence: CASRAPGLPTDTQYF.

This chain connects TRBV5-6 to TRBJ1-5; tentatively, D is TRBD1 (6 bases). Trimming removed 6 bases from V and 3 bases from J, with 19 bases in between. Germline V gives CDR1 SGHDT, CDR2 YYEEEE. The length of the CDR3 is 16 residues. The CDR3 spells CASIPRGRGFNQPQHF. The CDR3 nucleotides are TGTGCCAGCATCCCCCGGGGCAGGGGCTTCAATCAGCCCCAGCATTTT.